This T cell receptor (beta chain) was captured in a study of cytomegalovirus exposure and HLA in healthy donors. At the level of the study: Of all 400 or so donors who were genotyped, roughly 81% belonged to the Caucasian-associated ancestry cluster.

Study conclusions and caveats: Prior analysis indicated that the majority of TCR beta V segments exhibited productivity approximately 87% or approximately 30% of the time.

A remark on this clone: The antigen remains unidentified.

PCR amplification relied on 60 Vbeta primers (plus 13 Jbeta primers). Only in-frame clones appear in the TCRdb table, and some are missing; sequencing was by immunoSEQ multiplex PCR. This sample has approximately 290,000 clones, with about 80% found just once. J gave up 2 bases and V 1 base, and 7 bases lay outside the gene matches. Germline values: CDR1 LGHNA, CDR2 YNFKEQ. The CDR3 has 17 amino acids. The TCR originated in a girl aged 2-9 years in good health and CMV-seronegative. The chain is built from TRBV4-2 and TRBJ2-3; 9 nucleotides line up with TRBD2. Sequenced: PBMCs. Here the CDR3 reads CASSQVALAGFTDTQYF. In nucleotides, the CDR3 is TGTGCCAGCAGCCAAGTGGCACTAGCGGGTTTCACAGATACGCAGTATTTT.